The 9 T cell receptor beta chains below come from one sample, sequenced in a study of control samples from healthy donors and cancer patients. Sequencing was performed with immunoSEQ multiplex PCR; in TCRdb, only in-frame clones are kept and a portion is missing. The data hold about 180,000 clones, with around 90% observed a single time. The source material was blood. These TCRs come from a woman aged 45-65 years in good health.

This chain uses TRBV28 with TRBJ2-7, with TRBD1 matching over 9 bases. This CDR3 is built from 15 residues. The V gene end was trimmed by 2 bases and the J gene end by 6 bases; junction bases not matched to a gene: 8. Germline CDR1 MDHEN, CDR2 SYDVKM. This CDR3 is CASSLAGQGSAEQYF. The CDR3 nucleotides read TGTGCCAGCAGTTTAGCGGGACAGGGTAGTGCCGAGCAGTACTTC.

This chain connects TRBV5-1 to TRBJ1-2; D ambiguous. CDR1 is SGHRS, CDR2 YFSETQ, per germline. The CDR3 runs to 14 residues. The V end lost 0 bases, the J end lost 8 bases, and 14 bases lay between the germline ends. The CDR3 loop reads CASSLAEGKGGYTF. The CDR3 nucleotides read TGCGCCAGCAGCTTGGCCGAGGGAAAAGGAGGCTACACCTTC. Supplemented by reference TRBV5-1 and TRBJ1-2, the full variable domain reads KAGVTQTPRYLIKTRGQQVTLSCSPISGHRSVSWYQQTPGQGLQFLFEYFSETQRNKGNFPGRFSGRQFSNSRSEMNVSTLELGDSALYLCASSLAEGKGGYTFGSGTRLTVV.

The chain combines TRBV30 with TRBJ1-6, with D possibly TRBD1 on 6 matching bases. CDR1 is GTSNPN and CDR2 is SVGIG in the germline V gene (reference sequence). The length of the CDR3 is 18 residues. V was clipped by 1 base and J by 0 bases, with 16 bases between them. The CDR3 loop reads CAWSATRTVSSYNSPLHF. In DNA form, the CDR3 reads TGTGCCTGGAGTGCGACCCGGACAGTAAGCTCCTATAATTCACCCCTCCACTTT.

This chain joins TRBV19 and TRBJ2-7, with a weak D call TRBD2 (5 bases). The germline V and J ends were trimmed by 5 bases and 2 bases, with 13 bases remaining between them. CDR3 size: 14 residues. Per the germline V gene, CDR1 is LNHDA and CDR2 is SQIVND (reference sequence). DNA of the CDR3: TGTGCCAGTAGTCCGAACGGGGTTACCTACGAGCAGTACTTC. It encodes CASSPNGVTYEQYF. The whole variable domain, filled in from reference TRBV19 and TRBJ2-7, reads DGGITQSPKYLFRKEGQNVTLSCEQNLNHDAMYWYRQDPGQGLRLIYYSQIVNDFQKGDIAEGYSVSREKKESFPLTVTSAQKNPTAFYLCASSPNGVTYEQYFGPGTRLTVT.

This rearrangement joins TRBV13 to TRBJ2-3; 11 positions agree with TRBD1. Germline loops: CDR1 PRHDT, CDR2 FYEKMQ (reference sequence). This CDR3 region has 18 residues. Unmatched junction bases numbered 13, after V lost 6 bases and J lost 2 bases. The CDR3: CASRPGTGGNSYTDTQYF. In DNA, the CDR3 is TGTGCCAGCAGGCCCGGGACAGGGGGGAATTCTTACACAGATACGCAGTATTTT.

This chain connects TRBV24-1 to TRBJ2-1, with 8 bases that match TRBD1. V was pared by 3 bases and J by 0 bases, with 12 bases of the junction left unmatched. There are 19 residues in the CDR3. CDR1 is KGHDR, CDR2 SFDVKD, per germline. The chain's CDR3 is CATSDPLTRTGSSYNEQFF. The CDR3, as DNA: TGTGCCACCAGTGATCCTCTAACCCGGACAGGGAGCTCCTACAATGAGCAGTTCTTC.

This chain uses TRBV10-3 with TRBJ2-7, with TRBD1 identical over 8 bases. J was trimmed by 0 bases and V by 2 bases; bases with no gene match: 9. The CDR3 has 17 residues. Germline CDR1 reads ENHRY; CDR2 reads SYGVKD. The CDR3 nucleotides are TGTGCCATCAGTGAGGGGAGGACAGGGCGTAGCTCCTACGAGCAGTACTTC. Translation gives CAISEGRTGRSSYEQYF.

The chain employs TRBV7-9 and TRBJ2-4; D perhaps matches TRBD1 (6 bases). Germline CDR1 is SEHNR and CDR2 is FQNEAQ (reference sequence). V lost 2 bases to trimming and J lost 3 bases, with 17 bases between them. This CDR3 comprises 17 residues. CDR3 bases: TGTGCCAGCAGCTTAATTTTTCAGGCGACAGGCAAAAACATTCAGTACTTC. It yields the protein CASSLIFQATGKNIQYF.

The chain couples TRBV2 to TRBJ1-2; TRBD1 is a possible D gene (6 bases). This CDR3 spans 12 amino acids. V lost 7 bases and J lost 7, with 13 bases in between. From germline, CDR1 is SNHLY and CDR2 FYNNEI. The CDR3 sequence is CASTSRDTGYTF. Written as DNA, the CDR3 is TGTGCCAGCACGTCTAGGGACACTGGCTACACCTTC.